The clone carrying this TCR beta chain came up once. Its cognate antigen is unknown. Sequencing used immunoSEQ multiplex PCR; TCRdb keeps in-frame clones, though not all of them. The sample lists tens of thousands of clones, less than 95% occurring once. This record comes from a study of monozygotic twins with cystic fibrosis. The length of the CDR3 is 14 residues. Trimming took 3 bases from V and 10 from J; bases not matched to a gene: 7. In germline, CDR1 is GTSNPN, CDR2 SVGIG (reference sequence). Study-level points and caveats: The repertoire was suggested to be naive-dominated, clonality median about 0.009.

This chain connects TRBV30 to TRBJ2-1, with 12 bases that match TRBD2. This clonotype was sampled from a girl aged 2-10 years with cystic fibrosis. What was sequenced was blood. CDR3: CAWRTSGGPGEQFF. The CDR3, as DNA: TGTGCCTGGAGAACTAGCGGGGGGCCGGGGGAGCAGTTCTTC. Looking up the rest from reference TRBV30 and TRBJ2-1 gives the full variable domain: SQTIHQWPATLVQPVGSPLSLECTVEGTSNPNLYWYRQAAGRGLQLLFYSVGIGQISSEVPQNLSASRPQDRQFILSSKKLLLSDSGFYLCAWRTSGGPGEQFFGPGTRLTVL.